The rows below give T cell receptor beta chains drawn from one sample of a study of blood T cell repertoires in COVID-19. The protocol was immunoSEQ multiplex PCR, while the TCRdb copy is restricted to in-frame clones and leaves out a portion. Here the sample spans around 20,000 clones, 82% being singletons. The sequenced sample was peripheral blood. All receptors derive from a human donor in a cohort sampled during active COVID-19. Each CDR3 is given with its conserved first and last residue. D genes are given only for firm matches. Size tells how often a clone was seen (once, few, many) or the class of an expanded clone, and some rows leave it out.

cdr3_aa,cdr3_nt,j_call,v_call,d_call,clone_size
CAISDAFRGQGAFF,TGTGCCATCAGTGATGCATTTAGGGGACAGGGGGCTTTCTTT,TRBJ1-1,TRBV10-3,TRBD1,NA
CASSSYAWTQYF,TGTGCCAGCAGCTCCTACGCTTGGACCCAGTACTTC,TRBJ2-5,TRBV7-9,NA,NA
CASSLSVEQFF,TGTGCCAGCAGTTTGAGCGTGGAGCAGTTCTTC,TRBJ2-1,TRBV28,NA,NA
CASSFAENRDRGEYEAFF,TGTGCCAGCAGCTTCGCGGAAAACCGGGACAGGGGGGAGTATGAAGCTTTCTTT,TRBJ1-1,TRBV7-2,TRBD1,NA
CASSLRQGSSQHF,TGTGCCAGCAGTTTAAGACAGGGCAGTTCCCAGCATTTT,TRBJ1-5,TRBV12-3/TRBV12-4,TRBD1,NA
CAISGTGAGQPQHF,TGTGCCATCAGTGGGACAGGGGCTGGTCAGCCCCAGCATTTT,TRBJ1-5,TRBV10-3,TRBD1,few
CASSLGPPLGNQPQHF,TGTGCCAGCAGCTTAGGGCCTCCACTGGGCAATCAGCCCCAGCATTTT,TRBJ1-5,TRBV13,NA,NA
CASRRADGNTGELFF,TGCGCCAGCAGGCGAGCGGACGGGAACACCGGGGAGCTGTTTTTT,TRBJ2-2,TRBV5-1,NA,NA
CATSGPRDRIYNEQFF,TGTGCCACCAGTGGTCCCCGGGACAGGATTTACAATGAGCAGTTCTTC,TRBJ2-1,TRBV24-1,TRBD1,NA
CASSAGLARETQYF,TGTGCCAGTAGTGCCGGACTAGCACGGGAGACCCAGTACTTC,TRBJ2-5,TRBV19,TRBD2,NA
CATSQGGNYGYTF,TGTGCCACCAGTCAAGGGGGAAACTATGGCTACACCTTC,TRBJ1-2,TRBV24-1,NA,once
CASTDGAGHSYEQYF,TGTGCCAGCACCGACGGAGCGGGGCACTCCTACGAGCAGTACTTC,TRBJ2-7,TRBV6-5,TRBD2,NA
CASSFLTGETLAYEAFF,TGTGCCAGCAGTTTTTTGACAGGGGAGACCCTGGCATATGAAGCTTTCTTT,TRBJ1-1,TRBV28,TRBD1,NA
CASSVGGTSGVYEQYF,TGTGCCAGCAGCGTAGGAGGGACTAGCGGGGTTTACGAGCAGTACTTC,TRBJ2-7,TRBV9,TRBD2,NA
CASSIGSGKSEQYF,TGTGCCAGTAGTATAGGGAGCGGGAAAAGCGAGCAGTACTTC,TRBJ2-7,TRBV19,TRBD2,NA
CASSPGLAGIETQYF,TGTGCCAGCAGCCCAGGACTAGCGGGAATCGAGACCCAGTACTTC,TRBJ2-5,TRBV3-1/TRBV3-2,TRBD2,NA
CAWSSAQRGYGYTF,TGTGCCTGGAGCTCGGCCCAGCGCGGCTATGGCTACACCTTC,TRBJ1-2,TRBV30,NA,NA
CASRTASGNSEQYF,TGTGCCAGCAGGACGGCTAGCGGGAATAGCGAGCAGTACTTC,TRBJ2-7,TRBV6-5,TRBD2,NA
CASREGWLDRNEQFF,TGTGCCAGCAGGGAGGGTTGGCTAGATAGGAATGAGCAGTTCTTC,TRBJ2-1,TRBV2,NA,once
CASSKGAGEQFF,TGTGCCAGTAGCAAGGGAGCGGGTGAGCAGTTCTTC,TRBJ2-1,TRBV19,NA,NA
CASRPTPTNEKLFF,TGTGCCAGCAGACCCACACCTACTAATGAAAAACTGTTTTTT,TRBJ1-4,TRBV11-2,NA,NA
CASSLKRDGYTF,TGTGCCAGCAGTTTGAAGAGGGATGGCTACACCTTC,TRBJ1-2,TRBV28,NA,NA
CASSLYEEEQYF,TGTGCCAGCAGCCTTTACGAGGAGGAGCAGTACTTC,TRBJ2-7,TRBV28,NA,NA
CAISERSSQGGNTIYF,TGTGCCATCAGTGAGAGGTCCAGTCAGGGTGGAAACACCATATATTTT,TRBJ1-3,TRBV10-3,NA,NA
CASNGAGDSEQFF,TGTGCCAGCAACGGGGCGGGAGACAGTGAGCAGTTCTTC,TRBJ2-1,TRBV28,TRBD2,NA
CESPTLYSDNEQFF,TGTGAATCTCCGACTTTGTACTCCGACAATGAGCAGTTCTTC,TRBJ2-1,TRBV27,NA,few
CASKGLTTGGGGELFF,TGTGCCAGCAAGGGGCTAACGACAGGGGGCGGCGGGGAGCTGTTTTTT,TRBJ2-2,TRBV2,TRBD1,NA
CASSGPGQGKETQYF,TGTGCCAGCAGCGGTCCGGGACAGGGAAAAGAGACCCAGTACTTC,TRBJ2-5,TRBV9,TRBD1,NA
CSVDANNTGELFF,TGCAGCGTTGACGCTAATAACACCGGGGAGCTGTTTTTT,TRBJ2-2,TRBV29-1,NA,once
CASSPGAGANVLTF,TGTGCCAGCTCACCAGGGGCCGGGGCCAACGTCCTGACTTTC,TRBJ2-6,TRBV18,NA,NA
CASSLGGAPSNQPQHF,TGTGCCAGCAGCCTCGGGGGGGCCCCCAGCAATCAGCCCCAGCATTTT,TRBJ1-5,TRBV5-8,NA,NA
CASSSDSLLEQFF,TGTGCCAGCAGCTCTGACTCTTTACTTGAGCAGTTCTTC,TRBJ2-1,TRBV28,NA,NA